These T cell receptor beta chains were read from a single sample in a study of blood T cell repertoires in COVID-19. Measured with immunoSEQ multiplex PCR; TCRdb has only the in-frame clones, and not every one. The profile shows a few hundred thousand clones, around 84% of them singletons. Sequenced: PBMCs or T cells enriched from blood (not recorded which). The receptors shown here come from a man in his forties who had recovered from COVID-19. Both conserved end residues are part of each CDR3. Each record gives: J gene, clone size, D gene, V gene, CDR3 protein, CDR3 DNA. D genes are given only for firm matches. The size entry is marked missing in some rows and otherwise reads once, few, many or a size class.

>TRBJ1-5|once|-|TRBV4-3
CASSQDPQVPPQHF
TGCGCCAGCAGCCAAGACCCACAAGTCCCGCCCCAGCATTTT
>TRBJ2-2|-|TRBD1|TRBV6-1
CASSERQGRSGELFF
TGTGCCAGCAGTGAACGACAGGGGAGGTCCGGGGAGCTGTTTTTT
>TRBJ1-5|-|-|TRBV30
CAWARQDNQPQHF
TGTGCCTGGGCCCGACAGGACAATCAGCCCCAGCATTTT
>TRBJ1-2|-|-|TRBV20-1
CSAFRDGYTF
TGCAGTGCGTTCCGGGATGGCTACACCTTC
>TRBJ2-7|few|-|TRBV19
CASSISGSYEQYF
TGTGCCAGTAGTATTTCGGGATCCTACGAGCAGTACTTC
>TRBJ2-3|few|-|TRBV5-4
CASSLSDTQYF
TGTGCCAGCAGCTTGTCGGATACGCAGTATTTT
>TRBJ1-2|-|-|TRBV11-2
CASSLGPDGYTF
TGTGCCAGCAGCTTAGGCCCGGATGGCTACACCTTC
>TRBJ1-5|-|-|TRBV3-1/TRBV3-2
CASSQVTGGQPQHF
TGTGCCAGCAGCCAAGTAACCGGGGGGCAGCCCCAGCATTTT
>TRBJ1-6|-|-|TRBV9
CASSHPNSPLHF
TGTGCCAGCAGCCATCCCAATTCACCCCTCCACTTT
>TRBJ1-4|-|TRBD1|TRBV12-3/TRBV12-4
CATWTGGKLFF
TGTGCCACCTGGACAGGGGGAAAACTGTTTTTT
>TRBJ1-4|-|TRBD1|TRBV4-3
CASSRRSGTENEKLFF
TGCGCCAGCAGCCGGAGAAGTGGGACAGAGAATGAAAAACTGTTTTTT
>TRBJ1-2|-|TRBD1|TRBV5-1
CASSFVPGTDYGYTF
TGCGCCAGCAGCTTTGTTCCCGGGACAGATTATGGCTACACCTTC
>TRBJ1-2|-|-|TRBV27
CASSLYGESYGYTF
TGTGCCAGCAGTTTATACGGGGAGTCCTATGGCTACACCTTC
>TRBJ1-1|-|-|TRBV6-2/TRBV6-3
CASSQRGYSLQQAFF
TGTGCCAGCAGCCAGAGAGGGTACAGTTTACAACAGGCTTTCTTT
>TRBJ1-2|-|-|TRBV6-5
CASSRGGGGYTF
TGTGCCAGCAGCCGGGGGGGAGGAGGCTACACCTTC
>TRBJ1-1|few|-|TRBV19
CASSLSSGTEAFF
TGTGCCAGTAGCCTTTCGTCCGGCACTGAAGCTTTCTTT
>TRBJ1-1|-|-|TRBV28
CASSLGEGWREAFF
TGTGCCAGCAGTTTAGGCGAAGGGTGGAGGGAAGCTTTCTTT
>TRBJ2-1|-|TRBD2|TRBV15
CATSRDLGRGNEQFF
TGTGCCACCAGCAGAGATCTCGGGAGGGGCAATGAGCAGTTCTTC
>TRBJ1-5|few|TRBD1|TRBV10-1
CASSELLTGGRSNQPQHF
TGCGCCAGCAGTGAGTTATTGACAGGGGGCCGAAGCAATCAGCCCCAGCATTTT
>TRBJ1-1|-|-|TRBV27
CASSLLLGGTEAFF
TGTGCCAGCAGTTTATTGTTGGGGGGGACTGAAGCTTTCTTT
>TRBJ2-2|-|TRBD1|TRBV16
CASSPNQGAGIGELFF
TGTGCCAGCAGCCCCAATCAGGGGGCAGGTATCGGGGAGCTGTTTTTT
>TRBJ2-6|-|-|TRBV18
CASSPERSGANVLTF
TGTGCCAGCTCACCGGAGAGGTCTGGGGCCAACGTCCTGACTTTC
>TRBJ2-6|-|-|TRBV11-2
CASSRQSPGANVLTF
TGTGCCAGCAGCCGACAGAGCCCTGGGGCCAACGTCCTGACTTTC
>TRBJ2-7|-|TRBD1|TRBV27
CASKWSGSGGYEQYF
TGTGCCAGCAAGTGGTCGGGGTCAGGGGGCTACGAGCAGTACTTC
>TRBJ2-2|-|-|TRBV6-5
CASSYAGIGELFF
TGTGCCAGCAGTTACGCAGGGATCGGGGAGCTGTTTTTT
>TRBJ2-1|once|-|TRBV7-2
CASSLRLVNEQFF
TGTGCCAGCAGCTTAAGACTAGTCAATGAGCAGTTCTTC
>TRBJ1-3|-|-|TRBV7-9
CASSASAGMTIYF
TGTGCCAGCAGCGCCAGTGCGGGAATGACCATATATTTT
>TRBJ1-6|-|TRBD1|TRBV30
CAWKGALSLHF
TGTGCCTGGAAGGGGGCATTATCCCTCCACTTT
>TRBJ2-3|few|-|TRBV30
CAWSSFGGPRPDTQYF
TGTGCCTGGAGTTCTTTCGGGGGGCCCCGGCCAGATACGCAGTATTTT
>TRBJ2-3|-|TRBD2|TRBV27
CASSTLAGEPYTQYF
TGTGCCAGCAGCACGCTAGCGGGCGAGCCCTATACGCAGTATTTT
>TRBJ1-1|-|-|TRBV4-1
CASSQVRDLNTEAFF
TGCGCCAGCAGCCAAGTTAGAGATTTGAACACTGAAGCTTTCTTT
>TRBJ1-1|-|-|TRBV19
CASRDRDTEAFF
TGTGCCAGTAGAGACAGAGACACTGAAGCTTTCTTT
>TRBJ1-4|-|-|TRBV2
CASSDRRAGTNEKLFF
TGTGCCAGCAGTGACCGCCGGGCAGGGACTAATGAAAAACTGTTTTTT
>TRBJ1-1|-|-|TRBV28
CASSFSGQLNTEAFF
TGTGCCAGCAGTTTTTCTGGACAGCTGAACACTGAAGCTTTCTTT
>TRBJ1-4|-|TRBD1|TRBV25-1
CASSGAGGANEKLFF
TGTGCCAGCAGTGGAGCAGGGGGCGCGAATGAAAAACTGTTTTTT
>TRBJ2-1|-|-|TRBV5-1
CASSLGLNNEQFF
TGCGCCAGCAGCTTGGGGCTCAATAATGAGCAGTTCTTC
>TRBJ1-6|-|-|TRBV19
CASSMRRVDSPLHF
TGTGCCAGTAGTATGAGGAGGGTTGATTCACCCCTCCACTTT
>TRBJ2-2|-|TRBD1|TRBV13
CASSTRTGVRLGTGELFF
TGTGCCAGCAGCACCAGGACAGGGGTGAGGTTAGGAACCGGGGAGCTGTTTTTT
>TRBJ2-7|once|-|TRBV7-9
CASSLLWGERYEQYF
TGTGCCAGCAGCTTACTGTGGGGGGAGCGCTACGAGCAGTACTTC
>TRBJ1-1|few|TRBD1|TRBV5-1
CASTQGDSVTNTEAFF
TGCGCCAGCACCCAGGGGGACAGTGTTACGAACACTGAAGCTTTCTTT
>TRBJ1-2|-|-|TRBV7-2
CASSSPETGTYGYTF
TGTGCCAGCAGCTCCCCGGAGACGGGAACGTATGGCTACACCTTC
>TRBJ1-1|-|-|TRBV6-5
CASSPWTGGHTEAFF
TGTGCCAGCAGTCCCTGGACGGGAGGGCACACTGAAGCTTTCTTT
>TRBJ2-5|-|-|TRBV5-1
CASSLTPAGQETQYF
TGCGCCAGCAGCTTGACTCCCGCGGGCCAAGAGACCCAGTACTTC
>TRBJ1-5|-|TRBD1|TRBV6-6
CASSPNMGQGSYSNQPQHF
TGTGCCAGCAGTCCAAATATGGGACAGGGCTCTTATAGCAATCAGCCCCAGCATTTT
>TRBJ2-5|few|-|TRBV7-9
CASSLRRSGKETQYF
TGTGCCAGCAGCTTAAGGCGTAGCGGCAAAGAGACCCAGTACTTC
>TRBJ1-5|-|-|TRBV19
CASSIDAPAAASNQPQHF
TGTGCCAGTAGTATAGATGCCCCTGCGGCGGCTAGCAATCAGCCCCAGCATTTT
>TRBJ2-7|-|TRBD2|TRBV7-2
CASRLAGDLYEQYF
TGTGCCAGCAGGTTAGCGGGAGACCTCTACGAGCAGTACTTC
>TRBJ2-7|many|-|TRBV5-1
CASSLEQGVFYEQYF
TGCGCCAGCAGCTTGGAACAGGGAGTCTTCTACGAGCAGTACTTC
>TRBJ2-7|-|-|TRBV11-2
CASSLDPPDEQYF
TGTGCCAGCAGCTTAGATCCCCCCGACGAGCAGTACTTC
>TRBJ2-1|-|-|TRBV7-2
CASTLTGGRSYNEQFF
TGTGCCAGCACCCTTACAGGAGGGAGGTCCTACAATGAGCAGTTCTTC
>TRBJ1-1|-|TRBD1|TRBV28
CASSRQGAEAFF
TGTGCCAGCAGTAGACAGGGCGCTGAAGCTTTCTTT